These 8 T cell receptor beta chains were sequenced from one sample in a study of T-cell memory formation after mild COVID-19. In TCRdb, the 5' RACE reads were re-called with MiXCR into one record per CDR3 protein. The data hold around 250,000 distinct CDR3 sequences, with 8.5% to 9.5% observed a single time. Sequencing was performed on PBMCs or a T cell subset sorted from them (not recorded which). The receptors shown here come from a young man who had mild COVID-19 (a few samples of this study predate the infection). Cell type and time point are not known.

This clonotype came up a few times. This chain connects TRBV4-3 to TRBJ1-4; D is possibly TRBD1 (5 bases). The CDR3 spans 14 residues. Germline values: CDR1 LGHNA, CDR2 YSLEER. Trimming removed 3 bases from V and 5 bases from J, with 10 bases in between. The CDR3 sequence is CASSQATGNEKLFF. As DNA, the CDR3 is TGCGCCAGCAGCCAGGCCACAGGAAATGAAAAACTGTTTTTT.

This clonotype was counted ten times or more. The V and J genes are TRBV21-1 and TRBJ2-2; TRBD2, the D gene given by the table, was not confirmed from the DNA. TRBV21-1 is a pseudogene locus. The CDR3 runs to 16 residues. The CDR3 here is CASSKALAGNTGELFF. CDR3 sequence (DNA): TGTGCCAGCAGCAAAGCGCTAGCGGGGAACACCGGGGAGCTGTTTTTT.

V and J are TRBV6-6 and TRBJ2-3; maybe TRBD1 (6 bases). This CDR3 contains 14 residues. V dropped 5 bases and J dropped 4 bases, with 13 bases sitting between them. Germline values: CDR1 MNHNY, CDR2 SVGAGI (reference sequence). The CDR3 bases are TGTGCCAGCAGTGAGAATGAGGGGGCAGATACGCAGTATTTT. Translated: CASSENEGADTQYF.

This clonotype was counted only a few times. This chain links TRBV7-9 with TRBJ2-1, with TRBD2 matching 15 bases. Germline trimming cut 4 bases from V and 8 bases from J; bases unmatched to any gene: 3. Germline V CDR1 and CDR2: SEHNR, FQNEAQ (reference sequence). This CDR3 has 15 residues. The CDR3: CASSSGLAGGYEQFF. CDR3 in DNA: TGTGCCAGCAGCTCGGGACTAGCGGGGGGCTATGAGCAGTTCTTC.

This clonotype came up a few times. The gene calls are TRBV4-1 and TRBJ2-5, with D possibly called TRBD1 or TRBD2 (5 bases each). The CDR3 consists of 16 residues. V was shortened by 2 bases and J by 2 bases, with 15 bases between the two germline ends. Germline V CDR1 and CDR2: MGHRA, YSYEKL. In nucleotides, the CDR3 is TGCGCCAGCAGCCAACCGGGACGTAGATCGCAAGAGACCCAGTACTTC. Translation: CASSQPGRRSQETQYF.

The CDR3 DNA is TGTGCCAGCAGCCTCGGACTAGCGGGGGGCCCGGATGAGACCCAGTACTTC. Protein: CASSLGLAGGPDETQYF. The V and J genes are TRBV6-5 and TRBJ2-5, with 14 bases lining up with TRBD2. J lost 5 bases, V lost 6 bases, and 11 bases had no gene match. The CDR3 consists of 17 residues. Germline values: CDR1 MNHEY, CDR2 SVGAGI.

This rearrangement joins TRBV12-5 to TRBJ2-3; 7 bases are shared with TRBD1. The length of the CDR3 is 13 residues. Germline V gives CDR1 LGHNT, CDR2 FRNRAP. With 1 base clipped from V and 5 bases from J, the junction kept 0 bases outside the gene matches. The CDR3 loop reads CASGLGQGDTQYF. The CDR3 DNA follows: TGTGCTAGTGGTTTGGGACAGGGAGATACGCAGTATTTT.

This clonotype has a count of ten or more. The chain joins TRBV2 to TRBJ2-4; TRBD2 agrees at 8 bases. With V trimmed by 8 bases and J by 1 base, 1 base remained unmatched. This CDR3 region has 13 residues. Germline lookup yields CDR1 SNHLY and CDR2 FYNNEI. The CDR3 loop is CASRGGAKNIQYF. CDR3 DNA: TGTGCCAGCCGGGGGGGTGCCAAAAACATTCAGTACTTC.